This T cell receptor beta chain was obtained from a study of early T cells in non-severe SARS-CoV-2 infection. Study context: Whole-blood bulk RNA, unsorted, was sequenced, and chains were unpaired.

From germline, CDR1 is LGHDT and CDR2 YNNKEL (reference sequence). V dropped 5 bases and J dropped 3; count of bases not matched to a gene: 10. The CDR3 spans 15 residues. This clonotype was counted between two and nine times. Its antigen is unknown. Study-level points and caveats: Sequences matched to VDJdb favored anti-spike CD8 responses, while private and CD4 specificities were missed.

The TCR library protocol was used to attach unique molecular identifiers. These identifiers were attached to individual cDNA molecules. TCRdb re-called the 5' RACE reads through MiXCR, storing one row per CDR3 protein. This table holds 20,000 to 25,000 distinct CDR3 sequences, 4.5% found once. V usage is TRBV3-1 and J usage is TRBJ2-7; 7 positions match TRBD1. This TCR was sampled from an adult who was a healthcare worker with PCR-confirmed SARS-CoV-2 infection or an uninfected control (not recorded which). Sequences were obtained from whole blood. CDR3 sequence: CASSSPTGTDYEQYF. The CDR3 DNA reads as TGTGCCAGCAGCTCTCCGACGGGGACAGACTACGAGCAGTACTTC.